A single sample gave rise to the 27 T cell receptor beta chains below, sequenced in a study of CD8 T cells in Susac syndrome. Random hexamers were used to reverse transcribe the RNA input (about 0.5 to 1 ug). In TCRdb, the immunoSEQ multiplex PCR reads were re-called with MiXCR into one record per CDR3 protein. The data hold about 400,000 distinct CDR3 sequences, with more than 70% observed a single time. The sample consisted of CD8+ T cells from PBMCs. These receptors all stem from a human donor with multiple sclerosis.

This clonotype is a singleton in its sample. The chain links TRBV30 to TRBJ2-7; weak D call: TRBD2 (6 bases). Germline values: CDR1 GTSNPN, CDR2 SVGIG (reference sequence). V lost 1 base and J 9 bases, leaving 28 bases between the germline ends. The CDR3 totals 17 residues. The DNA for the CDR3 is TGTGCCTGGAGTGAGCTAGCGCCCACGGACTGGTTTCAGGGGCAGTACTTC. Its protein product is CAWSELAPTDWFQGQYF.

Notes on this clonotype: Sequence at one end of the junction differs from germline and may be a read error. The CDR3 DNA sequence: TGTGCCTGCAGTCCCGGCTACGAGCAGTACTTC. This codes for CACSPGYEQYF. The V call is TRBV6-6, the J call TRBJ2-7; unclear D gene. CDR1 is MNHNY and CDR2 is SVGAGI in the germline V gene (reference sequence). This CDR3 has 11 residues.

The chain links TRBV6-2 or TRBV6-3 to TRBJ2-7; D remains unclear. Per germline, CDR1 MNHEY and CDR2 SVGEGT. Deletions cut 5 bases from V and 3 bases from J, with 17 bases between. The CDR3 spans 15 residues. The CDR3 region has the DNA TGTGCCAGCAGTCCTTTCAGAGATATTTACTACGAGCAGTACTTC. It is translated as CASSPFRDIYYEQYF.

This clonotype was found once. The chain combines TRBV30 with TRBJ1-1, with D unresolved. CDR3 length: 12 amino acids. The germline V gene encodes CDR1 GTSNPN and CDR2 SVGIG (reference sequence). Trimming took off 2 bases at V and 0 bases at J, with 4 bases between the two ends. The CDR3 DNA follows: TGTGCCTGGAGTTCGCTGAACACTGAAGCTTTCTTT. Translating gives CAWSSLNTEAFF.

This clonotype was seen once. This rearrangement joins TRBV7-9 to TRBJ1-1; D gene ambiguous. The CDR3 sequence is 12 residues long. Germline assignment: CDR1 SEHNR and CDR2 FQNEAQ (reference sequence). Trimming pared 7 bases from V and 3 bases from J, leaving 9 bases between. CDR3 protein: CASNPEDTEAFF. The DNA of the CDR3 is TGTGCCAGCAATCCGGAGGACACTGAAGCTTTCTTT. Based on the CDR3 plus reference TRBV7-9 and TRBJ1-1, the full variable domain is DTGVSQNPRHKITKRGQNVTFRCDPISEHNRLYWYRQTLGQGPEFLTYFQNEAQLEKSRLLSDRFSAERPKGSFSTLEIQRTEQGDSAMYLCASNPEDTEAFFGQGTRLTVV.

This clonotype was detected once. The gene calls are TRBV6-5 and TRBJ2-2; TRBD1 matches at 7 bases. CDR3 size: 13 residues. Germline CDR1 is MNHEY and CDR2 is SVGAGI. The CDR3 region has the DNA TGTGCGAGTCGAGGGGGCGTCACCGGGGAGCTGTTTTTT. This sequence encodes CASRGGVTGELFF.

The chain employs TRBV6-5 and TRBJ2-1, with 7 bases identical to TRBD2. Looked up from germline, CDR1 is MNHEY and CDR2 is SVGAGI. The V and J ends lost 6 bases and 4 bases, in that order; junction bases with no gene match: 9. The CDR3 is 15 amino acids. CDR3 residues: CASRLTPGGYNEQFF. The CDR3 coding sequence is TGTGCCAGCAGACTGACCCCGGGGGGTTACAATGAGCAGTTCTTC.

The count of this clonotype is one. J is TRBJ2-7 and V is TRBV12-3 or TRBV12-4; TRBD1 matches at 12 bases. The J segment lost 6 bases and the V segment lost 3 bases, leaving 15 bases of the junction unmatched. The CDR3 is made up of 18 amino acids. CDR3 residues: CASSLGGETGTGGSEQYF. The CDR3 DNA reads TGTGCCAGCAGTTTGGGGGGAGAAACCGGGACAGGGGGCTCCGAGCAGTACTTC.

V is TRBV20-1 and J is TRBJ1-2; D unresolved. The V gene lost 0 bases and the J gene lost 5 bases, with 19 bases spanning the gap. Germline CDR1 and CDR2: DFQATT and SNEGSKA (reference sequence). The CDR3 loop spans 16 amino acids. The CDR3 DNA is TGCAGTGCTAGAGAAGTGGGAAAGGAGTGGGTATATGGCTACACCTTC. This gives the protein CSAREVGKEWVYGYTF.

J is TRBJ2-7 and V is TRBV12-3 or TRBV12-4; 7 bases map to TRBD1. The CDR3 length is 14 residues. Trimming took 5 bases from V and 5 from J; bases not matched to a gene: 9. The CDR3 protein is CASSPGQARDEQYF. As DNA, the CDR3 is TGTGCCAGCAGTCCCGGACAGGCTCGCGACGAGCAGTACTTC.

The V call is TRBV30, the J call TRBJ2-1; no clear D. The germline gives CDR1 GTSNPN, CDR2 SVGIG (reference sequence). The CDR3 is 12 residues long. V was cut by 1 base and J by 9 bases, with 10 bases left in between. The DNA of the CDR3 is TGTGCCTGGAGTGCCCAGTTTGGTGAGCAGTTCTTC. This encodes CAWSAQFGEQFF.

The rearrangement joins TRBV7-9 to TRBJ2-2, with TRBD2 identical over 8 bases. The ends lost 5 bases at V and 4 bases at J; junction bases unmatched: 9. Germline V gene data show CDR1 as SEHNR and CDR2 as FQNEAQ (reference sequence). This CDR3 has 16 residues. The CDR3 here is CASSPGIAGSTGELFF. Here the CDR3 DNA reads TGTGCCAGCAGCCCCGGGATAGCGGGAAGCACCGGGGAGCTGTTTTTT.

This clonotype has only one observation. This CDR3 reads CASRPGASNTEAFF. DNA of the CDR3: TGTGCCAGCCGGCCGGGGGCCTCGAACACTGAAGCTTTCTTT. The V and J genes are TRBV27 and TRBJ1-1, with D possibly being TRBD1 (6 bases). The germline V and J ends were trimmed by 8 bases and 1 base, with 14 bases remaining between them. The V gene's germline CDR1 is MNHEY and CDR2 SMNVEV (reference sequence). This CDR3 has 14 amino acids.

J is TRBJ2-7 and V is TRBV28; 8 bases fit TRBD2. Trimming cost V 6 bases and J 3 bases; bases outside gene matches: 10. CDR3 size: 15 residues. Germline V CDR1 and CDR2: MDHEN, SYDVKM. The CDR3 DNA reads TGTGCCAGCAGCCCGACTAGCGACTTGGACTACGAGCAGTACTTC. Protein: CASSPTSDLDYEQYF.

The genes are TRBV4-1 and TRBJ1-6; D not certain. The germline gives CDR1 MGHRA, CDR2 YSYEKL. Trimming stripped 0 bases from V and 7 bases from J, with 1 base between. The CDR3 is 12 residues long. CDR3 bases: TGCGCCAGCAGCCAAGACAATTCACCCCTCCACTTT. Residues: CASSQDNSPLHF.

The chain couples TRBV5-4 to TRBJ2-2, with a possible D match to TRBD2 (6 bases). Trimming pared 5 bases from V and 3 bases from J, leaving 8 bases between. There are 13 residues in the CDR3. CDR1 SGHNT and CDR2 YYREEE come from the germline V gene (reference sequence). The CDR3 protein is CASSGGYTGELFF. The CDR3 coding sequence is TGTGCCAGCAGTGGGGGGTACACCGGGGAGCTGTTTTTT.

The sample holds a few counts of this clonotype. J is TRBJ2-3 and V is TRBV27; unclear D gene. Between the trimmed V and J ends, which lost 5 bases and 4 bases, there was a span of 13 bases. The CDR3 contains 14 residues. CDR1 is MNHEY, CDR2 SMNVEV, per germline (reference sequence). The CDR3 DNA is TGTGCCAGCAGTCCGCACCTAGTTCCAGATACGCAGTATTTT. This codes for CASSPHLVPDTQYF.

This sequence joins TRBV11-2 and TRBJ2-7, with D perhaps TRBD1 (7 bases). The germline V and J ends were trimmed by 5 bases and 1 base, with 15 bases remaining between them. The CDR3 spans 15 residues. CDR1 and CDR2 (germline): SGHAT, FQNNGV. The chain's CDR3 is CASSQGQLASYEQYF. The CDR3 bases are TGTGCCAGCAGCCAGGGACAGCTAGCGTCCTACGAGCAGTACTTC.

The chain recombines TRBV28 with TRBJ2-3; D is unresolved. This CDR3 is built from 15 residues. CDR1 is MDHEN, CDR2 SYDVKM, per germline. The germline V and J ends were trimmed by 2 bases and 3 bases, with 12 bases remaining between them. This CDR3 reads CASSLGPLRTDTQYF. The CDR3 nucleotides read TGTGCCAGCAGTTTAGGGCCCCTCCGGACAGATACGCAGTATTTT.

The gene calls are TRBV6-5 and TRBJ1-1; D gene ambiguous. The CDR3 runs 15 residues. V dropped 4 bases and J dropped 3 bases, with 15 bases sitting between them. CDR1 is MNHEY and CDR2 is SVGAGI in the germline V gene. CDR3 sequence: CASSWGMPGDTEAFF. Written as DNA, the CDR3 is TGTGCCAGCAGTTGGGGTATGCCTGGGGACACTGAAGCTTTCTTT.

As concerns this clonotype: One junction end does not reproduce the germline sequence, and a read error may be involved. This chain connects TRBV7-8 to TRBJ1-2; no firm D call. The CDR3 runs 14 residues. The germline V gene encodes CDR1 SGHVS and CDR2 FQNEAQ. The CDR3 bases are TGTGCCGGCAGCTTAGGTAGCGGGTACTATGGCTACACCTTC. Encoded protein: CAGSLGSGYYGYTF.

This chain links TRBV12-2 with TRBJ1-3. TRBV12-2 is labeled a pseudogene. The CDR3 is made up of 15 amino acids. The DNA for the CDR3 is TGTGCAAGTCGTCCTAAGAACGCTGGGGAAAACACCATATATTTT. Translating it yields CASRPKNAGENTIYF.

This clonotype was found once. The chain carries TRBV7-9 and TRBJ2-4, with 9 nucleotides matching TRBD1. CDR1 SEHNR and CDR2 FQNEAQ come from the germline V gene (reference sequence). CDR3 size: 13 residues. The ends lost 9 bases at V and 6 bases at J; junction bases unmatched: 6. CDR3 DNA: TGTGCCAGTACTGCGGGACAGGGAAACATTCAGTACTTC. It translates to CASTAGQGNIQYF.

The count of this clonotype is one. The chain recombines TRBV27 with TRBJ1-1; no clear D gene. V gave up 8 bases and J gave up 6 bases, with 13 bases separating them. In germline, CDR1 is MNHEY, CDR2 SMNVEV (reference sequence). There are 12 residues in the CDR3. The CDR3, as DNA: TGTGCCAGCTTAAGAGAGGGAGCTGAAGCTTTCTTT. It is translated as CASLREGAEAFF.

The chain recombines TRBV4-1 with TRBJ2-3, with a possible D match to TRBD2 (6 bases). Trimming took off 0 bases at V and 4 bases at J, with 11 bases between the two ends. This CDR3 is 15 amino acids long. Per germline, CDR1 MGHRA and CDR2 YSYEKL. The CDR3 DNA reads as TGCGCCAGCAGCCAAGAAGCAGGGACTCCAGATACGCAGTATTTT. Translated: CASSQEAGTPDTQYF.

The chain employs TRBV20-1 and TRBJ2-1; the D is unclear. Trimming removed 0 bases from V and 4 bases from J, with 7 bases in between. Germline assignment: CDR1 DFQATT and CDR2 SNEGSKA (reference sequence). The CDR3 sequence is 13 residues long. CDR3: CSARERDYNEQFF. Here the CDR3 DNA reads TGCAGTGCTAGAGAAAGGGATTACAATGAGCAGTTCTTC.

The V and J genes are TRBV4-1 and TRBJ2-7; 7 nucleotides agree with TRBD2. Unmatched junction bases numbered 9, after V lost 0 bases and J lost 7 bases. Germline V lookup: CDR1 MGHRA, CDR2 YSYEKL. This CDR3 has 15 amino acids. The CDR3 region has the DNA TGCGCCAGCAGCCAAGACCCGGGCCTCGGGGGGGAGCAGTACTTC. Translated, it gives CASSQDPGLGGEQYF.